The source of this T cell receptor (beta chain) is a study of cytomegalovirus exposure and HLA in healthy donors. Study-wide findings and caveats: As was reported, the classifier diagnosed cytomegalovirus status with high specificity and sensitivity.

Donors were nominally healthy when sampled, though unrecorded immune exposures were likely. A word on this clone: Antigen unknown.

The PCR contained 60 Vbeta and 13 Jbeta primers. The repertoire was sequenced with immunoSEQ multiplex PCR; TCRdb's copy has only in-frame clones and lacks some. The table records about 140,000 clones, approximately 61% of them present only once. The germline V gene encodes CDR1 SGDLS and CDR2 YYNGEE. The J segment lost 2 bases and the V segment lost 4 bases, leaving 14 bases of the junction unmatched. The CDR3 has 17 amino acids. The source of this sequence is a human donor in good health. The sample was PBMCs. This rearrangement joins TRBV9 to TRBJ2-5; 7 bases map to TRBD1. The CDR3 coding sequence is TGTGCCAGCAGCCATAGCAACCAGGGGGACCTACAAGAGACCCAGTACTTC. Amino acids: CASSHSNQGDLQETQYF.